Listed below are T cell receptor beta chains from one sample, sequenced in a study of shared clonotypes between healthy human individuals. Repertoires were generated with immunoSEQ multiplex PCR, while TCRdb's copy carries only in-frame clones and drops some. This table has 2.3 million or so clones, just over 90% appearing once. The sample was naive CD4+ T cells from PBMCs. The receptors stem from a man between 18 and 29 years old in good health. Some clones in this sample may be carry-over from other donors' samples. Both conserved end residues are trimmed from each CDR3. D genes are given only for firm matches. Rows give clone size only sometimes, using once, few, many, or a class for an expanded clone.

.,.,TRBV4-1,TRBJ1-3,ASSLLTLGGASGNTIY
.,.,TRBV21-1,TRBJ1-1,ASSKVEGTGGYARTEAF
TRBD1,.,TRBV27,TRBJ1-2,ASSSQGADVIYGYT
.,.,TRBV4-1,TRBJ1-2,ASSGAYRSGYT
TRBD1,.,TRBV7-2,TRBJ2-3,ASSRGDRVRARTDTQY
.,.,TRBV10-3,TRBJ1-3,AISRQVLSGNTIY
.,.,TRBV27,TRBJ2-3,ASSRPGLLGTDTQY
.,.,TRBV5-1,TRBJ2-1,ASNNFLGGFINEQF
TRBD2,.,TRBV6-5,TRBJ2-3,ASSISLAGADTQY
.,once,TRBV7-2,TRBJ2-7,ASSTTGVGTYEQY
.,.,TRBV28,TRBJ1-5,ASSAGGRNQPQH
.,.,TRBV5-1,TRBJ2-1,ASSLDGYNEQF
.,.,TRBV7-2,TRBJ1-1,ASSYRGSTEAF
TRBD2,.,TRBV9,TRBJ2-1,ASSVEGLANYNEQF
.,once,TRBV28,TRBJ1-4,ASSLGTANEKLF
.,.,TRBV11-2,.,ASSFQRVGSYEQY
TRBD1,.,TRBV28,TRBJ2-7,ASKATGLEY
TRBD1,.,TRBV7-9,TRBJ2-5,ASRPGQGQETQY
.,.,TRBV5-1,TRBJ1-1,ASSLEGIAEAF
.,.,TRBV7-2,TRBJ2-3,ASSSARGDTQY
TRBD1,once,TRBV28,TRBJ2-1,ASRMGQYNEQF
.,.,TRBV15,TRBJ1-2,ATSRLRGTAYGYT
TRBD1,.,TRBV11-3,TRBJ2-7,ASSPRTGEGYEQY
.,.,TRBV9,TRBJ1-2,ASGRSTYGYT
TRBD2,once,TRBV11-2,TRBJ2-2,ASSPKRRLAGRRGGELF
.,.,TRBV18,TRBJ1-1,ASSRRTGKNTEAF
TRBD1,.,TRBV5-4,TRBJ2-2,ASSSPDRGQNTGELF
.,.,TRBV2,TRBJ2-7,ASRTPGSAYEQY
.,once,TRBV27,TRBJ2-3,ASSKIRGSSTDTQY
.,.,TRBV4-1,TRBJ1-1,ASSQLGNTEAF
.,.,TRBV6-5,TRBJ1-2,ASSPNDLVGGYT
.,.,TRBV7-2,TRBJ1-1,ASSPTRDTEAF
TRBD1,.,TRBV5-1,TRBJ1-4,ASSWGRQGPNEKLF
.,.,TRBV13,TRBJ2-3,ASSYRTAAPSTDTQY
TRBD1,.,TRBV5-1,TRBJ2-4,ASSLDGRGFPLNIQY
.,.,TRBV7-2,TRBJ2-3,ASTVSGPGDTQY
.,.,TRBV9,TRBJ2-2,ASSVRPGELF
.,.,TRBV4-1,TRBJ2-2,ASSQVGRSWGRPGELF
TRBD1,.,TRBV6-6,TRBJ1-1,ASSSLRTGATEAF
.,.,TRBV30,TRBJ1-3,AWSVVDAANTIY
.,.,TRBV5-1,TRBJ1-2,ASSLLVSGANYGYT
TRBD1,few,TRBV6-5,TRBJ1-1,ASSYTGTDTEAF
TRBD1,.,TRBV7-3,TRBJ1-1,ASSSGQGNTEAF